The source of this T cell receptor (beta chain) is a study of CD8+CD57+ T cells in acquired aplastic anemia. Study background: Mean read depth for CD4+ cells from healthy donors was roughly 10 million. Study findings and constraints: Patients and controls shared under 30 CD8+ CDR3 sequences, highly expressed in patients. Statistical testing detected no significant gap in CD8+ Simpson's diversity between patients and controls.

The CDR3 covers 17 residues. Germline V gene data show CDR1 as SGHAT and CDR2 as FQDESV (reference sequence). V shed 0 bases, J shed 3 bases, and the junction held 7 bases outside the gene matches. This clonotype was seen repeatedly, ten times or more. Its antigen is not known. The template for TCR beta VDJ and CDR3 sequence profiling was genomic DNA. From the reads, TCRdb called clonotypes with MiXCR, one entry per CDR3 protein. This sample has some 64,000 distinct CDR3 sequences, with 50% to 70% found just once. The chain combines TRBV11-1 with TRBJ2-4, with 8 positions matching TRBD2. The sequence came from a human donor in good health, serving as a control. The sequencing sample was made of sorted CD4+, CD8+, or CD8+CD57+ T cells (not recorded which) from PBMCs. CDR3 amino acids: CASSLAAGGAGKNIQYF. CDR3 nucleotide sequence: TGTGCCAGCAGCTTAGCCGCGGGGGGCGCGGGCAAAAACATTCAGTACTTC.